Shown below are 30 T cell receptor beta chains from a single sample sequenced in a study of tumor-infiltrating lymphocytes in oesophageal squamous cell carcinoma. MiXCR, applied by TCRdb to the PCR reads, yields one record per CDR3 protein. Seen here are 14,000 or so distinct CDR3 sequences, approximately 50% observed once, and the top ten hold about 14%. Sequencing was performed on blood. The receptors stem from a male donor with esophageal squamous cell carcinoma.

This chain connects TRBV7-6 to TRBJ2-3; TRBD2 aligns across 13 bases. Germline V gives CDR1 SGHVS, CDR2 FNYEAQ. CDR3 length: 16 residues. V gave up 5 bases and J gave up 1 base; unmatched junction bases: 3. Here the CDR3 reads CASSVLAGGGTDTQYF. CDR3 sequence (DNA): TGTGCCAGCAGCGTACTAGCGGGAGGGGGCACAGATACGCAGTATTTT.

By share, this clonotype ranks as medium-sized. This chain uses TRBV11-1 with TRBJ2-7; D is perhaps TRBD2 (5 bases). The V gene's germline CDR1 is SGHAT and CDR2 FQDESV (reference sequence). This CDR3 contains 13 residues. With 4 bases removed from V and 3 bases from J, the gap between germline ends came to 10 bases. CDR3 sequence: CASSSLRDYEQYF. The CDR3 region has the DNA TGTGCCAGCAGCTCCCTCCGGGACTACGAGCAGTACTTC.

The chain joins TRBV7-2 to TRBJ2-3; D perhaps matches TRBD2 (6 bases). The end of the DNA aligns better with TRBJ2-7, so the J call may be wrong. Germline lookup yields CDR1 SGHTA and CDR2 FQGNSA. This CDR3 is built from 14 residues. In DNA form, the CDR3 reads TGTGCCAGCAGCCCCGCCGGGAGCCCATACGAGCAGTACTTC. Its protein product is CASSPAGSPYEQYF.

The chain links TRBV11-2 to TRBJ2-1; no clear D. The CDR3 sequence is 14 residues long. Trimming took 0 bases from V and 0 from J, leaving 3 bases between them. Germline-derived CDR1 and CDR2 are SGHAT and FQNNGV. The CDR3 nucleotides read TGTGCCAGCAGCTTAGAACACTCCTACAATGAGCAGTTCTTC. Protein: CASSLEHSYNEQFF.

The genes are TRBV12-3 or TRBV12-4 and TRBJ2-1; possible D gene TRBD2, 6 bases. Trimming took 6 bases from V and 0 from J, leaving 15 bases between them. This CDR3 comprises 16 residues. CDR3 DNA: TGTGCCAGCAGACCCGCTAGCGTCAGCTCCTACAATGAGCAGTTCTTC. This codes for CASRPASVSSYNEQFF.

This clonotype is judged medium-sized. The chain has TRBV12-3 or TRBV12-4 and TRBJ1-4; 7 bases match TRBD1. This CDR3 has 14 residues. J was trimmed by 5 bases and V by 5 bases; bases with no gene match: 5. The chain's CDR3 is CASSRDSSNEKLFF. The CDR3, as DNA: TGTGCCAGCAGTCGGGACAGCTCGAATGAAAAACTGTTTTTT.

CDR3: CASSLVGVEQYF. As DNA, the CDR3 is TGTGCCAGCAGCTTAGTCGGGGTTGAGCAGTACTTC. The V and J genes are TRBV7-4 and TRBJ2-7, with D tentatively TRBD2 (5 bases). The germline V gene encodes CDR1 SGHVT and CDR2 SQSDAQ. The CDR3 contains 12 residues. V was pared by 1 base and J by 7 bases, with 8 bases between.

This clonotype was counted at least ten times. This chain connects TRBV6-1 to TRBJ1-3; maybe TRBD1 (6 bases). This CDR3 is 14 amino acids long. V was clipped by 7 bases and J by 3 bases, with 13 bases between them. Germline V lookup: CDR1 MNHNS, CDR2 SASEGT. The CDR3 DNA sequence: TGTGCCAGCAAACAGGGCGTTCTTGGAAACACCATATATTTT. Protein: CASKQGVLGNTIYF.

The V call is TRBV7-6, the J call TRBJ2-3, with 9 bases matching TRBD1. The DNA end is more similar to TRBJ2-7, so the J call may be wrong. CDR1 and CDR2 from the germline V gene are SGHVS and FNYEAQ. This CDR3 is 14 amino acids long. The CDR3 protein is CASSPRQGAYEQYF. The CDR3 coding sequence is TGTGCCAGCAGCCCGCGACAGGGGGCCTACGAGCAGTACTTC.

J is TRBJ2-2 and V is TRBV7-3, with 13 nucleotides matching TRBD2. V dropped 6 bases and J dropped 1; count of bases not matched to a gene: 17. The V gene's germline CDR1 is SGHTA and CDR2 FQGTGA. This CDR3 has 21 residues. CDR3 coding DNA: TGTGCCAGCAGGTCCTCGCCGGGACTAGCGGGGAATCCCGAGAACACCGGGGAGCTGTTTTTT. Protein: CASRSSPGLAGNPENTGELFF.

This clonotype was detected only a few times. This rearrangement joins TRBV27 to TRBJ2-6; D is perhaps TRBD1 (5 bases). The J call is in doubt because the DNA end fits TRBJ2-1 better. The CDR3 spans 14 residues. Germline lookup yields CDR1 MNHEY and CDR2 SMNVEV (reference sequence). CDR3 sequence reads: CASSSLTESYEQFF. The CDR3 DNA sequence: TGTGCCAGCAGTTCCCTGACAGAGAGCTACGAGCAGTTCTTC.

This clonotype ranks as medium-sized. The chain is built from TRBV10-3 and TRBJ1-5; TRBD1 matches 7 bases. Germline lookup yields CDR1 ENHRY and CDR2 SYGVKD. Unmatched junction bases numbered 11, after V lost 10 bases and J lost 5 bases. CDR3 length equals 14 residues. This CDR3 reads CASSSTGPDQPQHF. The CDR3 region has the DNA TGTGCCAGTTCCTCGACAGGGCCCGATCAGCCCCAGCATTTT.

As regards this clonotype: The missing conserved phenylalanine or tryptophan at the end of this CDR3 makes a read error likely. Because the CDR3's place on the DNA is in doubt, the DNA is left out and the CDR3 is given as listed by TCRdb. The V gene is TRBV6-5, the J gene TRBJ1-1. The CDR3 length equals 18 residues, ends included. Germline V lookup: CDR1 MNHEY, CDR2 SVGAGI. The CDR3 reads CASASLYEGGPDTQYFGP.

This clonotype showed up just once. V is TRBV11-2 and J is TRBJ2-3, with 7 bases identical to TRBD1. Judging by the DNA end, TRBJ2-1 fits better; the J call may be wrong. The CDR3 length is 12 residues. Germline V gene sequence: CDR1 SGHAT, CDR2 FQNNGV. The CDR3 is CASSYGQDEQFF. The DNA of the CDR3 is TGTGCCAGCAGCTATGGACAGGATGAGCAGTTCTTC.

V is TRBV6-6 and J is TRBJ2-1; 10 bases line up with TRBD2. Germline CDR1 reads MNHNY; CDR2 reads SVGAGI (reference sequence). The trim removed 4 bases at V and 0 bases at J, leaving 9 bases unmatched. The CDR3 has 18 residues. The CDR3 loop reads CASSSVHTSGISYNEQFF. The CDR3 coding sequence is TGTGCCAGCAGTTCCGTTCATACTAGCGGGATCTCCTACAATGAGCAGTTCTTC.

The chain employs TRBV7-9 and TRBJ2-1; a weak D match, TRBD1 (6 bases). Judging by the DNA end, TRBJ2-7 fits better; the J call may be wrong. This CDR3 comprises 12 residues. Looked up from germline, CDR1 is SEHNR and CDR2 is FQNEAQ (reference sequence). CDR3 amino acids: CASSRDTYEQYF. The CDR3 DNA sequence: TGTGCCAGCAGCCGGGACACCTACGAGCAGTACTTC.

This clonotype was seen at least ten times. Just one base apart from a much larger clone, this may be a read error. CDR3 sequence: CASSPSGERQYF. CDR3 in DNA: TGTGCCAGCAGCCCTTCGGGAGAAAGGCAGTACTTC. This chain connects TRBV7-9 to TRBJ2-5; D is possibly TRBD2 (6 bases). The CDR3 consists of 12 residues. From germline, CDR1 is SEHNR and CDR2 FQNEAQ (reference sequence). With 5 bases removed from V and 11 bases from J, the gap between germline ends came to 15 bases. Variable domain in full (rest from reference TRBV7-9 and TRBJ2-5): DTGVSQNPRHKITKRGQNVTFRCDPISEHNRLYWYRQTLGQGPEFLTYFQNEAQLEKSRLLSDRFSAERPKGSFSTLEIQRTEQGDSAMYLCASSPSGERQYFGPGTRLLVL.

The rearrangement uses TRBV10-3 and TRBJ2-5; 7 bases align to TRBD2. V was clipped by 5 bases and J by 11 bases; unmatched bases: 5. The CDR3 runs 11 residues. CDR1 is ENHRY and CDR2 is SYGVKD in the germline V gene. CDR3 loop: CAISPAGEQYF. The CDR3 DNA is TGTGCCATCAGTCCGGCGGGAGAGCAGTACTTC.

This clonotype was observed a few times. V and J are TRBV7-9 and TRBJ2-2; 9 bases fit TRBD1. V lost 6 bases and J lost 3; bases outside the gene matches: 5. This CDR3 has 15 amino acids. Germline CDR1 and CDR2: SEHNR and FQNEAQ (reference sequence). The CDR3, as DNA: TGTGCCAGCAGATACGGACAGGGGTACACCGGGGAGCTGTTTTTT. Protein product: CASRYGQGYTGELFF. The variable domain in full, completed from reference TRBV7-9 and TRBJ2-2, reads DTGVSQNPRHKITKRGQNVTFRCDPISEHNRLYWYRQTLGQGPEFLTYFQNEAQLEKSRLLSDRFSAERPKGSFSTLEIQRTEQGDSAMYLCASRYGQGYTGELFFGEGSRLTVL.

J is TRBJ2-4 and V is TRBV7-8; a weak D match, TRBD1 (7 bases). The CDR3 consists of 15 residues. V lost 6 bases and J 13 bases, leaving 25 bases between the germline ends. The germline V gene encodes CDR1 SGHVS and CDR2 FQNEAQ. The CDR3, as DNA: TGTGCCAGCAGAGCCGGGGGACAGTGGGACGGGGAGCAGTACTTC. Its translation: CASRAGGQWDGEQYF.

This sequence joins TRBV11-3 and TRBJ2-5; D may correspond to TRBD1 or TRBD2 (5 bases each). V was shortened by 0 bases and J by 4 bases, with 15 bases between the two germline ends. Germline-derived CDR1 and CDR2 are SGHNT and YENEEA. This CDR3 region has 16 residues. The CDR3 reads CASSLDGQSRGETQYF. In nucleotides, the CDR3 is TGTGCCAGCAGCTTAGATGGGCAGTCGAGGGGAGAGACCCAGTACTTC.

The CDR3 DNA sequence: TGTGCCAGCAGGGAAGAGGGCCCTCCTAATGAAAAACTGTTTTTT. Its translation is CASREEGPPNEKLFF. The rearrangement joins TRBV6-5 to TRBJ1-4; D is uncertain. The germline CDR1 and CDR2 sequences are MNHEY and SVGAGI. V lost 6 bases and J 3 bases, leaving 14 bases between the germline ends. The CDR3 length is 15 residues.

This clonotype appeared once. Being one base from a much bigger clone, this may be a read error. The chain combines TRBV7-7 with TRBJ2-6; TRBD2 matches at 10 bases. The J call may be mistaken, given a closer DNA end match to TRBJ2-7. CDR1 is SSHAT and CDR2 is FNYEAQ in the germline V gene (reference sequence). The length of the CDR3 is 15 residues. The CDR3 DNA reads as TGTGCCAGCAGCCGTAGCGGGAGGTCCTACAATGAGCAGTACTTC. It translates to CASSRSGRSYNEQYF.

CDR3 DNA: TGTGCCAGCAGCTTAACGTTATCCATCCATGAGCAGTTCTTC. Its protein product is CASSLTLSIHEQFF. V is TRBV7-3 and J is TRBJ2-1; D is unresolved. The CDR3 has 14 amino acids. Per germline, CDR1 SGHTA and CDR2 FQGTGA. The V end was cut by 0 bases, the J end by 8 bases, with 11 bases between.

There are many counts of this clonotype. V gene TRBV10-3 combines with J gene TRBJ2-5; a possible D gene is TRBD2 (5 bases). Germline V gene lookup returns CDR1 ENHRY and CDR2 SYGVKD. The V and J ends lost 10 bases and 5 bases respectively, with 17 bases between them. The CDR3 is made up of 13 amino acids. Here the CDR3 reads CASKRPDGETQYF. The CDR3 DNA is TGTGCCAGCAAGCGGCCGGATGGTGAGACCCAGTACTTC.

The V gene is TRBV7-2, the J gene TRBJ2-5; D gene ambiguous. Trimming stripped 4 bases from V and 2 bases from J, with 5 bases between. Germline loops: CDR1 SGHTA, CDR2 FQGNSA. CDR3 length equals 12 residues. The CDR3 loop is CASSYSQETQYF. The DNA for the CDR3 is TGTGCCAGCAGCTACTCTCAAGAGACCCAGTACTTC.

Relative to its sample, this clonotype is medium-sized. The rearrangement uses TRBV6-1 and TRBJ2-7; 10 nucleotides agree with TRBD2. Trimming at V came to 6 bases and at J to 0 bases, leaving 5 bases not matched to a gene. Germline CDR1 reads MNHNS; CDR2 reads SASEGT. The CDR3 loop spans 15 amino acids. Here the CDR3 DNA reads TGTGCCAGCAGACTAGGGACTAGCGCCTCCTACGAGCAGTACTTC. Its protein product is CASRLGTSASYEQYF.

The chain employs TRBV7-2 and TRBJ2-5; D tentatively reads TRBD1 or TRBD2 (5 bases each). The J call is in doubt because the DNA end fits TRBJ2-1 better. The CDR3 is 15 amino acids. Germline values: CDR1 SGHTA, CDR2 FQGNSA. In DNA, the CDR3 is TGTGCCAGCAGCTTCCCGGGACGAGCTGGCGGTGAGCAGTTCTTC. Translation: CASSFPGRAGGEQFF.

J is TRBJ2-5 and V is TRBV12-3 or TRBV12-4; 8 positions agree with TRBD2. The V segment lost 5 bases and the J segment 1 base; nucleotides outside the gene matches: 3. This CDR3 is 14 amino acids long. This chain's CDR3 is CASSPGGAQETQYF. The CDR3 nucleotides read TGTGCCAGCAGTCCCGGGGGGGCCCAAGAGACCCAGTACTTC.

This clonotype was detected many times. V usage is TRBV7-9 and J usage is TRBJ2-5; 10 bases align to TRBD2. The J call may be in error: the DNA end matches TRBJ2-1 better. The CDR3 has 16 residues. Germline values: CDR1 SEHNR, CDR2 FQNEAQ (reference sequence). The CDR3, as DNA: TGTGTTACGCGACGGGCTAGCGGGAGAGGGGGGAATGAGCAGTTCTTC. Protein product: CVTRRASGRGGNEQFF.